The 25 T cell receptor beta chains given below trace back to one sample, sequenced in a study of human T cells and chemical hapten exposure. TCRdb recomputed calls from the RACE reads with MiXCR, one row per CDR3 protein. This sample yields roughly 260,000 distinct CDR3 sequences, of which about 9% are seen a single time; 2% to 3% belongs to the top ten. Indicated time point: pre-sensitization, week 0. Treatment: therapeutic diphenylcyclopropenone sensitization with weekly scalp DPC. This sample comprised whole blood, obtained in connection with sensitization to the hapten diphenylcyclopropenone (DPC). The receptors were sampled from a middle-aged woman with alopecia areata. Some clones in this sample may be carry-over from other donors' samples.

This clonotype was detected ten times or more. CDR3 sequence: CASSQAADPGATDTQYF. CDR3 coding DNA: TGCGCCAGCAGCCAAGCCGCCGACCCGGGGGCCACAGATACGCAGTATTTT. The chain joins TRBV4-3 to TRBJ2-3; D may be TRBD1 or TRBD2 (6 bases each). The germline V gene encodes CDR1 LGHNA and CDR2 YSLEER. Deletions cut 1 base from V and 2 bases from J, with 16 bases between. CDR3 length: 17 amino acids.

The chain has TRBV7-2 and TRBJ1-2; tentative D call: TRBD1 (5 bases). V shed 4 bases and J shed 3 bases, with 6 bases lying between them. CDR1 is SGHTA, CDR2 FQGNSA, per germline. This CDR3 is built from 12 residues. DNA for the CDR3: TGTGCCAGCAGCTGGGGGTACTATGGCTACACCTTC. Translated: CASSWGYYGYTF. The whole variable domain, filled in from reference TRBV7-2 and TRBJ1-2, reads GAGVSQSPSNKVTEKGKDVELRCDPISGHTALYWYRQSLGQGLEFLIYFQGNSAPDKSGLPSDRFSAERTGGSVSTLTIQRTQQEDSAVYLCASSWGYYGYTFGSGTRLTVV.

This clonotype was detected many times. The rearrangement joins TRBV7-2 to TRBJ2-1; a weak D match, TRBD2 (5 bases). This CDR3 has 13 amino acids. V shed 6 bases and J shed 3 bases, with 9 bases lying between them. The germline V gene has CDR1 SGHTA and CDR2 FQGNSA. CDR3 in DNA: TGTGCCAGCAGGAGCGGCAACTACAATGAGCAGTTCTTC. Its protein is CASRSGNYNEQFF.

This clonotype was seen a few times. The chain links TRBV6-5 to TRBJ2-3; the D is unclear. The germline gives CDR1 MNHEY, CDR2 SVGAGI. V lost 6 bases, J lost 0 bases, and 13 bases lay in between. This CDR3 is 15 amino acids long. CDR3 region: CASSRTLESTDTQYF. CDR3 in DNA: TGTGCCAGCAGCCGCACCCTGGAGAGCACAGATACGCAGTATTTT.

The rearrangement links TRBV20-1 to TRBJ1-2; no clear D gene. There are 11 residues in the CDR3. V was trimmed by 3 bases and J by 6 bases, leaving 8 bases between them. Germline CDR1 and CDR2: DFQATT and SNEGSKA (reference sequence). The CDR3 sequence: CSASLYDGYTF. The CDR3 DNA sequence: TGCAGTGCTAGTTTATACGATGGCTACACCTTC.

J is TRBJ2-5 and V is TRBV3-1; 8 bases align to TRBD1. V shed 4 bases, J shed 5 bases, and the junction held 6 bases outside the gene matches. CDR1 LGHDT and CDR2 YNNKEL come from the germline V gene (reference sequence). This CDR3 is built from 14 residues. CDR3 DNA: TGTGCCAGCAGCCTGACAGGGGTCGATGAGACCCAGTACTTC. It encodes CASSLTGVDETQYF.

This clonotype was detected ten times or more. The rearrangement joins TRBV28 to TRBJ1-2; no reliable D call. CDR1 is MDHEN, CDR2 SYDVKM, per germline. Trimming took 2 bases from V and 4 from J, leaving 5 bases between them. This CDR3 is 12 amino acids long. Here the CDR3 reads CASSLGVYGYTF. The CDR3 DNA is TGTGCCAGCAGTTTAGGCGTCTATGGCTACACCTTC.

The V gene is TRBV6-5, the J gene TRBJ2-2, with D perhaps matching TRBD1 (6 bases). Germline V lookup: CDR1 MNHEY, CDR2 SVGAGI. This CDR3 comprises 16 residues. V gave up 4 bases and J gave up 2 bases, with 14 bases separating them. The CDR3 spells CASSSGTLGNTGELFF. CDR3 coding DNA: TGTGCCAGCAGTTCCGGGACACTTGGCAACACCGGGGAGCTGTTTTTT.

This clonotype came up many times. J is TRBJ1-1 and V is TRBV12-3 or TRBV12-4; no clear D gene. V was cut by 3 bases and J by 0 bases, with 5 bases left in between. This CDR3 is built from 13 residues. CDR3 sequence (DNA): TGTGCCAGCAGTTTGCTTATGAACACTGAAGCTTTCTTT. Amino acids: CASSLLMNTEAFF.

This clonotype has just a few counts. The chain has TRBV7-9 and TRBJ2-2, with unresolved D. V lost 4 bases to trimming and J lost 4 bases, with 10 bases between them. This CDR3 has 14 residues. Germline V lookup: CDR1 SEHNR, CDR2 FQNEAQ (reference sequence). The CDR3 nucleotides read TGTGCCAGCAGCTCCGCGATGGGCACCGGGGAGCTGTTTTTT. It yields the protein CASSSAMGTGELFF.

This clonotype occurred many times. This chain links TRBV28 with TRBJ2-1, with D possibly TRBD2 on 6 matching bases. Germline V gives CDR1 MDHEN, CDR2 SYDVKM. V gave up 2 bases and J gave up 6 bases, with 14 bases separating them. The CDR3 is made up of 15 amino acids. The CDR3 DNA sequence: TGTGCCAGCAGTTTAGGGGCAGCGGGCGGCAATGAGCAGTTCTTC. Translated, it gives CASSLGAAGGNEQFF.

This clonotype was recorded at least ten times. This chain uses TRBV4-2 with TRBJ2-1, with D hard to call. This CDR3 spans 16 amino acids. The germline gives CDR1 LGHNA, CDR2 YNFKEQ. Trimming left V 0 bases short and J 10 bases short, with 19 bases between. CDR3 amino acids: CASSQDATSVSSEQFF. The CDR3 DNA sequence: TGTGCCAGCAGCCAAGATGCAACCTCCGTCTCCTCGGAGCAGTTCTTC.

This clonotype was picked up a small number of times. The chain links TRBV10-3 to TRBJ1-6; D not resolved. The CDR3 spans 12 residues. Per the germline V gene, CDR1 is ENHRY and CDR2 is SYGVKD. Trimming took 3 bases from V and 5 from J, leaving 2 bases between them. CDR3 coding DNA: TGTGCCATCAGTGACAATAATTCACCCCTCCACTTT. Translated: CAISDNNSPLHF.

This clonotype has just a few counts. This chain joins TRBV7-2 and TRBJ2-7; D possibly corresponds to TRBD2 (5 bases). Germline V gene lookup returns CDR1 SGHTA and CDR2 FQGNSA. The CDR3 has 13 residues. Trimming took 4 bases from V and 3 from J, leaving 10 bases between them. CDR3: CASSSSRLYEQYF. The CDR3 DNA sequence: TGTGCCAGCAGCTCTAGCAGACTCTACGAGCAGTACTTC.

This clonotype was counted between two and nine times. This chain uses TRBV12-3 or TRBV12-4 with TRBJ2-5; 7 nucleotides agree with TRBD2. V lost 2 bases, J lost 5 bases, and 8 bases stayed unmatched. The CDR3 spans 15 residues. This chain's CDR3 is CASSLSAGVLETQYF. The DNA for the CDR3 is TGTGCCAGCAGTTTATCTGCGGGAGTCTTGGAGACCCAGTACTTC.

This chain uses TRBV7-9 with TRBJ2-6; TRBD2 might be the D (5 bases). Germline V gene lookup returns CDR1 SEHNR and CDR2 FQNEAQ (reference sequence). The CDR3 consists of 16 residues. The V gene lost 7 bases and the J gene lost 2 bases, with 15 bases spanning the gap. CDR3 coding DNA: TGTGCCAGCACCTCCCGGGGAACGGCTGGGGCCAACGTCCTGACTTTC. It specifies CASTSRGTAGANVLTF.

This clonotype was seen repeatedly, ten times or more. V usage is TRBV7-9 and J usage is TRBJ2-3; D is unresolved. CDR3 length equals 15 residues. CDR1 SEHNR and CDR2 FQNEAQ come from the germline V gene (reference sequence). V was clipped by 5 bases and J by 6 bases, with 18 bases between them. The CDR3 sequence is CASSRASQVPDTQYF. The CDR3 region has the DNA TGTGCCAGCAGCCGCGCTTCCCAGGTTCCTGATACGCAGTATTTT.

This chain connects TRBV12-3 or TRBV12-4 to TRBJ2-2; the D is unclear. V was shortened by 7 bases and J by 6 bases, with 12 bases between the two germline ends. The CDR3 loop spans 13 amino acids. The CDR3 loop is CASTFSRAGELFF. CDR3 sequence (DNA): TGTGCCAGCACCTTCTCTAGGGCCGGGGAGCTGTTTTTT.

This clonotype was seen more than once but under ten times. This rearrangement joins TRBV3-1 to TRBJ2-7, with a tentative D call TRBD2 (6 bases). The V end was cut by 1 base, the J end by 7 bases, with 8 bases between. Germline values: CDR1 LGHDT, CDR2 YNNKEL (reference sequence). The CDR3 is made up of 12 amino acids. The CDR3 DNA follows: TGTGCCAGCAGCCAAGCTCGGGGGGAGCAGTACTTC. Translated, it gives CASSQARGEQYF.

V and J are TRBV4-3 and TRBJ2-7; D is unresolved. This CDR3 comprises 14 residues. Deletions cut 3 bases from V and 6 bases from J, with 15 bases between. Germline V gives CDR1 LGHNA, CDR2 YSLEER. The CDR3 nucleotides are TGCGCCAGCAGCCAGTCCGGATTTCGAGGCGAGCAGTACTTC. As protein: CASSQSGFRGEQYF.

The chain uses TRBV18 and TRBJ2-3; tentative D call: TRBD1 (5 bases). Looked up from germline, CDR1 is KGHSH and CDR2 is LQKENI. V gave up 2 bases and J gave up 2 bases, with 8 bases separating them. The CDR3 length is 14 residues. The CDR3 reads CASSPSRVTDTQYF. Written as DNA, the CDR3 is TGTGCCAGCTCACCATCCAGGGTCACAGATACGCAGTATTTT.

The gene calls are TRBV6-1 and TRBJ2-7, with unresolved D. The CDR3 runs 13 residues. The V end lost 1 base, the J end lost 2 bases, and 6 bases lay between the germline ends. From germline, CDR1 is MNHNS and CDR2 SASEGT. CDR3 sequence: CASSEGRAYEQYF. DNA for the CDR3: TGTGCCAGCAGTGAAGGTCGGGCCTACGAGCAGTACTTC.

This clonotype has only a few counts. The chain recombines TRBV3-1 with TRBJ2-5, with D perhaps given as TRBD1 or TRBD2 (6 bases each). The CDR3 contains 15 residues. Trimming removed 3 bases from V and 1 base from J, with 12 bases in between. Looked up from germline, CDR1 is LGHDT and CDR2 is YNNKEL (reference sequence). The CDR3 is CASSHRGGIQETQYF. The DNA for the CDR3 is TGTGCCAGCAGCCATAGAGGGGGGATCCAAGAGACCCAGTACTTC.

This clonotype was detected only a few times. The CDR3 nucleotides are TGTGCCAGCACCGTCGGGACAGGGGGCGAGCAGTACTTC. Amino acid sequence: CASTVGTGGEQYF. The chain uses TRBV25-1 and TRBJ2-7, with 11 bases fitting TRBD1. CDR3 length equals 13 residues. The J segment lost 6 bases and the V segment lost 7 bases, leaving 5 bases of the junction unmatched. Looked up from germline, CDR1 is MGHDK and CDR2 is SYGVNS.

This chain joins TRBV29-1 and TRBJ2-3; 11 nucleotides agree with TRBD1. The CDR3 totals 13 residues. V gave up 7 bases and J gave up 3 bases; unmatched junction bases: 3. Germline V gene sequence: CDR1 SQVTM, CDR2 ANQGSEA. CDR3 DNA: TGCAGCGGGACAGGGGGCAATACAGATACGCAGTATTTT. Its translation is CSGTGGNTDTQYF.